This T cell receptor (beta chain) was found in a study of technical replicates of blood from four donors. V gave up 10 bases and J gave up 4 bases, with 16 bases separating them. Per germline, CDR1 MNHEY and CDR2 SMNVEV (reference sequence). This CDR3 has 13 amino acids. Some clones are missing from TCRdb's copy, which holds only in-frame ones; the method was immunoSEQ multiplex PCR. The table records around 100,000 clones, about 96% of them present only once. The rearrangement links TRBV27 to TRBJ1-2, with D perhaps matching TRBD1 (6 bases). The clonotype was recovered from a human donor in good health. Source material: T cells isolated from PBMCs. CDR3 protein: CATWDTSPYGYTF. The CDR3 nucleotides read TGTGCCACTTGGGACACCTCACCCTATGGCTACACCTTC.